What follows are 9 T cell receptor beta chains derived from one specimen sequenced in a study of shared clonotypes between healthy human individuals. Libraries were prepared by immunoSEQ multiplex PCR; TCRdb keeps only in-frame clonotypes and omits some of them. The data contain about 2 million clones, about 95% of them singletons. CD45RO-negative CD8 cells positively selected for CCR7 made up the naive population, which excluded terminally differentiated effector memory CD45RA+ cells. The sequenced sample consisted of naive CD8+ T cells sorted from blood. These receptors were obtained from a young man in good health.

This chain links TRBV10-3 with TRBJ2-7, with D unclear. This CDR3 comprises 13 residues. V lost 3 bases, J lost 1 base, and 7 bases lay in between. Germline V CDR1 and CDR2: ENHRY, SYGVKD. The CDR3 nucleotides are TGTGCCATCAGTGATGATCTTTCCTACGAGCAGTACTTC. It yields the protein CAISDDLSYEQYF.

CDR3: CASRPDSFTELFF. The DNA of the CDR3 is TGTGCCAGCAGACCCGACAGTTTTACCGAGCTGTTTTTT. The chain has TRBV6-7 and TRBJ2-2, with D perhaps TRBD1 (5 bases). TRBV6-7 carries the ORF label, with uncertain function. The CDR3 length is 13 residues. V dropped 6 bases and J dropped 11 bases, with 16 bases sitting between them.

The chain links TRBV19 to TRBJ2-7, with 11 bases matching TRBD1. CDR3 size: 14 residues. Germline V gives CDR1 LNHDA, CDR2 SQIVND (reference sequence). V lost 5 bases, J lost 4 bases, and 4 bases stayed unmatched. CDR3 loop: CASSGQGAIYEQYF. The CDR3, as DNA: TGTGCCAGTAGTGGACAGGGGGCGATTTACGAGCAGTACTTC. Full variable domain (missing parts from reference TRBV19 and TRBJ2-7): DGGITQSPKYLFRKEGQNVTLSCEQNLNHDAMYWYRQDPGQGLRLIYYSQIVNDFQKGDIAEGYSVSREKKESFPLTVTSAQKNPTAFYLCASSGQGAIYEQYFGPGTRLTVT.

The rearrangement joins TRBV11-3 to TRBJ2-2, with a possible D match to TRBD2 (6 bases). The CDR3 totals 16 residues. V was pared by 5 bases and J by 1 base, with 14 bases between. Germline assignment: CDR1 SGHNT and CDR2 YENEEA. For the CDR3, the DNA is TGTGCCAGCAGCCCCCCGGCGGGGCGGAACACCGGGGAGCTGTTTTTT. Amino acids: CASSPPAGRNTGELFF.

V is TRBV7-9 and J is TRBJ1-1; unclear D gene. Germline V lookup: CDR1 SEHNR, CDR2 FQNEAQ (reference sequence). V was cut by 5 bases and J by 0 bases, with 7 bases left in between. The CDR3 spans 13 residues. As DNA, the CDR3 is TGTGCCAGCAGCCTAACATTGAACACTGAAGCTTTCTTT. It is translated as CASSLTLNTEAFF.

J is TRBJ2-3 and V is TRBV7-2, with TRBD2 identical over 13 bases. Germline V CDR1 and CDR2: SGHTA, FQGNSA. After removal of 5 bases from V and 2 bases from J, the junction contained 4 bases not matched to a gene. The CDR3 consists of 16 residues. The CDR3 nucleotides read TGTGCCAGCAGCCAGGGACTAGCGGGACACACAGATACGCAGTATTTT. Translated: CASSQGLAGHTDTQYF.

V is TRBV5-6 and J is TRBJ2-7; no reliable D call. The germline V gene encodes CDR1 SGHDT and CDR2 YYEEEE. V was pared by 2 bases and J by 1 base, with 7 bases between. The CDR3 is made up of 13 amino acids. The CDR3 loop is CASSLSVSYEQYF. The CDR3 nucleotides are TGTGCCAGCAGCTTAAGCGTTTCCTACGAGCAGTACTTC. Variable domain in full (rest from reference TRBV5-6 and TRBJ2-7): DAGVTQSPTHLIKTRGQQVTLRCSPKSGHDTVSWYQQALGQGPQFIFQYYEEEERQRGNFPDRFSGHQFPNYSSELNVNALLLGDSALYLCASSLSVSYEQYFGPGTRLTVT.

This chain connects TRBV7-9 to TRBJ2-2; 8 nucleotides match TRBD1. Trimming cost V 6 bases and J 1 base; bases outside gene matches: 7. The germline CDR1 and CDR2 sequences are SEHNR and FQNEAQ (reference sequence). The CDR3 extends over 16 amino acids. The CDR3 sequence: CASSRPGTGNTGELFF. CDR3 bases: TGTGCCAGCAGTCGTCCCGGGACAGGGAACACCGGGGAGCTGTTTTTT.

The V gene is TRBV4-3, the J gene TRBJ2-2; 11 bases agree with TRBD2. Trimming removed 0 bases from V and 1 base from J; junction bases left unmatched: 7. This CDR3 has 19 residues. The germline V gene has CDR1 LGHNA and CDR2 YSLEER. This CDR3 is CASSQDVLAGEGNTGELFF. Here the CDR3 DNA reads TGCGCCAGCAGCCAAGATGTACTAGCGGGAGAAGGGAACACCGGGGAGCTGTTTTTT.